This TCR beta chain derives from a study of T cell responses to AZD1222 COVID-19 vaccine (TCRdb year 2021). With respect to the entire study: Because spike-specific TCR depth and breadth did not differ between the two schedules, AZD1222 recipients who got a second dose at roughly 4 weeks were pooled with those who got a second dose at roughly 12 weeks. Trial participants were enrolled by age into subgroups of 18-55, 56-69 and 70-plus years, and 148, 28 and 57 TCR-sequenced participants, respectively, were included in these subgroups. A total of 230 to 250 trial participants underwent TCR sequencing, of whom roughly 210 had received two doses of AZD1222 and about 25 had received two doses of the MenACWY control vaccine.

The study at large found these results: In the small 56-69-year group, the increase in depth fell short of significance, most likely because of low power. Vaccine-associated CD4 TCRs spanned the whole spike protein, with dominant responses in regions 160-218 and 743-854. Epitopes outside the regions mutated in the B.1.351 and B.1.1.7 variants were reportedly recognized by nearly half of the unique spike-specific TCRs. A significant rise in spike-specific TCR breadth and depth was observed after two AZD1222 doses relative to day 0 and relative to MenACWY recipients. Conclusions about previously exposed vaccinees are limited because only five or six AZD1222 recipients were SARS-CoV-2 seropositive at baseline. Participants were mostly white British, with more females than males. The authors suggested clonal diversity may have been underestimated. No day 14 peak-response samples were available, so repertoires were characterized only after the peak T cell response.

The sample's time point label, in plain terms: baseline before first vaccination. Samples from vaccinated people were obtained from the UK trials COV001 and COV002, which included a single-blind randomized controlled phase 2/3 trial of AZD1222 (ChAdOx1 nCoV-19) in healthy adults. For TCRbeta chain sequencing, PBMC samples were collected from trial participants at day 0 and at day 28 after the second dose. The CDR3 regions of human TCRbeta chains were analyzed by immunosequencing. The authors' pipeline ran thus. Repertoire TCRs were matched against a reference library of SARS-CoV-2-specific TCRs generated with the MIRA antigen-specificity platform. Breadth was defined as the fraction of unique TCRs that were SARS-CoV-2-associated, and depth was defined as the fraction of total T cells that were SARS-CoV-2-associated. Using the MIRA data, every spike-specific TCR was mapped to the spike region that the TCR reacted to and assigned to either a CD4 or a CD8 class. Log10-transformed breadth and depth values were compared by one-way ANOVA with Sidak's multiple comparisons tests. In its TCRdb copy, this immuneACCESS table keeps in-frame sequences only and misses some clones. Where compared with another copy, unresolved V genes explain less than half of these, and the others have no known cause. V and J calls and clone size come straight from that table; D and trimming were deduced from the DNA. The sample includes 140,000 to 150,000 clones, with 80% to 95% observed a single time. Over 1.5% of the sample rests with the top ten.

Remarks on this clone: What antigen it recognizes has not been identified. No per-base quality is available; no much larger clone lies one base away.

The input for sequencing was peripheral blood, taken on day 0 of AZD1222 vaccination. The TCR originated in an adult in good health.

The CDR3 sequence is CSVEGDTSYEQYF. The nucleotide sequence is given as TGCAGCGTTGAAGGGGACACCTCCTACGAGCAGTACTTC. The chain employs TRBV29-1 and TRBJ2-7; the D gene is perhaps TRBD1, on 6 matching bases. Based on the germline V gene, the CDR1 and CDR2 sequences are SQVTM and ANQGSEA. Cut back by 1 base and 0 bases, the V and J ends lie 7 bases apart. The CDR3 spans 13 residues, from the cysteine through the phenylalanine. This entry keeps only the CDR3 DNA: 39 bases, framed from base 1.